This T cell receptor beta chain was identified in a study of blood T cell repertoires in COVID-19. Study-level information: Acute-phase and convalescent COVID-19 samples originated in the United States, Italy and Spain. Sample material is recorded as cDNA or gDNA derived from T cells, B-cell-depleted T cells, or PBMCs.

Under the authors' procedure: Estimation of nucleated cell counts relied on the amplification of reference gene primers. The data were produced by immunoSEQ multiplex PCR, yet TCRdb's version contains in-frame clones alone and is incomplete. The V and J calls and clone size were taken over from that table, and D and trimming were inferred from the DNA. The table includes roughly 130,000 clones, around nine tenths detected once. This clone was detected a few times. V lost 10 bases and J lost 7, with 14 bases in between. This CDR3 has 12 amino acids. Germline V gene data show CDR1 as SGHTA and CDR2 as FQGNSA.

The sample was peripheral blood. This chain connects TRBV7-2 to TRBJ1-5, with a tentative D call TRBD1 (5 bases). This clonotype originated in a man aged 55 to 70 with active or convalescent COVID-19. As DNA, the CDR3 is TGTGCCACTAGAAATGGGGGGCAGCCCCAGCATTTT. Translating it yields CATRNGGQPQHF.